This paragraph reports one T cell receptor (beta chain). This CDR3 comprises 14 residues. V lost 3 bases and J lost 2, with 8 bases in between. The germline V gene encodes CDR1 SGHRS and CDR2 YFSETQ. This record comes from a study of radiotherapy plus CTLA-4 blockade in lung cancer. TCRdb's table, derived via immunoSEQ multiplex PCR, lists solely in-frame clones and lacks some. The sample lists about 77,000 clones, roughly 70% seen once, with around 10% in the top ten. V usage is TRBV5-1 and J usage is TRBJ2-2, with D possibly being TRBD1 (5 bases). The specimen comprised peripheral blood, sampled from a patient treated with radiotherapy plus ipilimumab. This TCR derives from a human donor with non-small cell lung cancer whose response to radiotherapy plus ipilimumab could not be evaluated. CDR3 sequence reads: CASSSTANTGELFF. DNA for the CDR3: TGCGCCAGCAGCTCGACAGCTAACACCGGGGAGCTGTTTTTT.